Below, 6 T cell receptor beta chains from the same sample are listed, as sequenced in a study of circulating and synovial CD4+ cells in juvenile arthritis. Method: immunoSEQ multiplex PCR; TCRdb's copy keeps in-frame clones and lacks some. The sample yields about 16,000 clones, under 95% seen once. The source material was CD4+ T cells from blood. These receptors were obtained from a human donor with juvenile idiopathic arthritis.

The V call is TRBV6-1, the J call TRBJ1-4; D may be TRBD1 (5 bases). Germline lookup yields CDR1 MNHNS and CDR2 SASEGT. The CDR3 has 13 amino acids. V was clipped by 7 bases and J by 6 bases, with 12 bases between them. The CDR3, as DNA: TGTGCCAGCACACAGGACACATATGAAAAACTGTTTTTT. This translates into CASTQDTYEKLFF.

The chain links TRBV7-2 to TRBJ1-1, with TRBD1 matching 7 bases. V shed 3 bases, J shed 1 base, and the junction held 2 bases outside the gene matches. Germline CDR1 reads SGHTA; CDR2 reads FQGNSA. The length of the CDR3 is 14 residues. CDR3 sequence reads: CASSFGQANTEAFF. CDR3 coding DNA: TGTGCCAGCAGCTTCGGACAGGCGAACACTGAAGCTTTCTTT.

J is TRBJ2-1 and V is TRBV21-1; the D call of TRBD1 is as the table states it, not checked on the DNA. TRBV21-1 is tagged as a pseudogene. The CDR3 totals 16 residues. The CDR3 DNA reads as TGTGCCAGCAGCAAAGAAGGGGTTAGCTCCTACAATGAGCAGTTCTTC. Protein product: CASSKEGVSSYNEQFF.

About this clone: This CDR3 is also generated by other DNA sequences in the sample. The rearrangement links TRBV20-1 to TRBJ2-7; tentative D call: TRBD2 (6 bases). This CDR3 has 11 amino acids. Germline V gene data show CDR1 as DFQATT and CDR2 as SNEGSKA (reference sequence). V was clipped by 3 bases and J by 7 bases, with 10 bases between them. The CDR3: CSASGSREQYF. In DNA form, the CDR3 reads TGCAGTGCTAGCGGGAGCCGGGAGCAGTACTTC.

As regards this clone: The germline gene is not matched at one end of the junction; a read error may be the cause. V gene TRBV2 combines with J gene TRBJ1-1; 9 bases are a match to TRBD1. Looked up from germline, CDR1 is SNHLY and CDR2 is FYNNEI. The CDR3 contains 13 residues. The CDR3 sequence is CASSENRGRTCHF. CDR3 nucleotides: TGTGCCAGCAGCGAAAACAGGGGGCGGACCTGTCACTTT.

This chain uses TRBV11-2 with TRBJ1-5; 9 bases are shared with TRBD1. CDR3 length: 14 residues. After removal of 4 bases from V and 2 bases from J, the junction contained 0 bases not matched to a gene. Germline V gene data show CDR1 as SGHAT and CDR2 as FQNNGV. CDR3 in DNA: TGTGCCAGCAGCTGGACAGGGGGCAATCAGCCCCAGCATTTT. This encodes CASSWTGGNQPQHF.